The 17 T cell receptor beta chains reported below all come from one sample, sequenced in a study of OX40 agonist ivuxolimab in advanced cancers. Some clones are missing from TCRdb's copy, which holds only in-frame ones; the method was immunoSEQ multiplex PCR. The data hold roughly 76,000 clones, with about 91% observed a single time. The specimen comprised CD4+ or CD8+ T cells sorted from blood, sampled in a trial of the OX40 agonist ivuxolimab. All receptors come from an adult with an advanced solid tumor such as melanoma, head and neck, liver or kidney cancer.

The chain employs TRBV7-2 and TRBJ1-2, with unresolved D. Germline V gene data show CDR1 as SGHTA and CDR2 as FQGNSA. V was cut by 4 bases and J by 8 bases, with 17 bases left in between. The CDR3 contains 14 residues. Written as DNA, the CDR3 is TGTGCCAGCAGCTCCCCGACCGCTCCTCGGGGCTACACCTTC. This encodes CASSSPTAPRGYTF.

V and J are TRBV19 and TRBJ1-2; TRBD1 might be the D (5 bases). The V end was cut by 4 bases, the J end by 4 bases, with 10 bases between. The CDR3 is made up of 13 amino acids. CDR1 is LNHDA and CDR2 is SQIVND in the germline V gene (reference sequence). DNA of the CDR3: TGTGCCAGTAGTACACAGGCGACCTATGGCTACACCTTC. It yields the protein CASSTQATYGYTF.

The V gene is TRBV9, the J gene TRBJ2-2, with 9 bases lining up with TRBD2. This CDR3 region has 19 residues. From germline, CDR1 is SGDLS and CDR2 YYNGEE. V shed 0 bases and J 0 bases; nucleotides not matched to a gene: 9. Here the CDR3 reads CASSVAPLAGSANTGELFF. CDR3 bases: TGTGCCAGCAGCGTAGCTCCGCTAGCGGGGTCCGCGAACACCGGGGAGCTGTTTTTT.

The chain recombines TRBV5-1 with TRBJ2-2; D is undetermined. CDR1 and CDR2 (germline): SGHRS, YFSETQ. The CDR3 spans 15 residues. V was shortened by 4 bases and J by 3 bases, with 13 bases between the two germline ends. The DNA for the CDR3 is TGCGCCAGCAGCGACTCGATGGGGTACACCGGGGAGCTGTTTTTT. Protein product: CASSDSMGYTGELFF.

As DNA, the CDR3 is TGTGCCAGCAGCCAAACCGGGACAGGGGGAGTAGGCTACACCTTC. Translation: CASSQTGTGGVGYTF. The chain recombines TRBV28 with TRBJ1-2; TRBD1 aligns across 11 bases. The V gene end was trimmed by 6 bases and the J gene end by 8 bases; junction bases not matched to a gene: 11. Germline values: CDR1 MDHEN, CDR2 SYDVKM. The CDR3 extends over 15 amino acids.

The V and J genes are TRBV5-1 and TRBJ2-7; 7 nucleotides match TRBD1. CDR1 and CDR2 from the germline V gene are SGHRS and YFSETQ. V trimming: 0 bases; J trimming: 4 bases; junction bases outside the gene matches: 7. The length of the CDR3 is 15 residues. The CDR3 nucleotides are TGCGCCAGCAGCTTGGGAGGGGGCGGTTCGTACGAGCAGTACTTC. It yields the protein CASSLGGGGSYEQYF.

Sample share makes this clone medium-sized. The same CDR3 arises from other DNA sequences in this sample as well. The gene calls are TRBV2 and TRBJ1-4; D is uncertain. The CDR3 covers 13 residues. Germline-derived CDR1 and CDR2 are SNHLY and FYNNEI. V lost 7 bases to trimming and J lost 6 bases, with 12 bases between them. The CDR3 region has the DNA TGTGCCAGCAAGTGGAGCCGGGATGAAAAACTGTTTTTT. Residues: CASKWSRDEKLFF.

V and J are TRBV2 and TRBJ2-1; D may be TRBD2 (5 bases). Trimming stripped 3 bases from V and 0 bases from J, with 6 bases between. The CDR3 spans 14 residues. Germline CDR1 is SNHLY and CDR2 is FYNNEI. The CDR3 here is CASSEGVSYNEQFF. The DNA of the CDR3 is TGTGCCAGCAGTGAGGGAGTCTCCTACAATGAGCAGTTCTTC.

V usage is TRBV10-1 and J usage is TRBJ2-2; D assignment may be TRBD1 or TRBD2 (5 bases each). In germline, CDR1 is WNHNN, CDR2 SYGVQD (reference sequence). CDR3 length equals 15 residues. V lost 5 bases to trimming and J lost 1 base, with 11 bases between them. Here the CDR3 reads CASSRDRLNTGELFF. CDR3 nucleotides: TGCGCCAGCAGTAGGGACCGCCTGAACACCGGGGAGCTGTTTTTT.

The chain uses TRBV5-1 and TRBJ1-4, with D unclear. Germline lookup yields CDR1 SGHRS and CDR2 YFSETQ. There are 16 residues in the CDR3. Trimming pared 4 bases from V and 0 bases from J, leaving 13 bases between. CDR3 bases: TGCGCCAGCAGCATAACGGGATCAACAACTAATGAAAAACTGTTTTTT. Translating gives CASSITGSTTNEKLFF.

This chain joins TRBV7-3 and TRBJ2-2; unclear D gene. From germline, CDR1 is SGHTA and CDR2 FQGTGA. The CDR3 totals 13 residues. V was shortened by 6 bases and J by 6 bases, with 11 bases between the two germline ends. In DNA, the CDR3 is TGTGCCAGCAGTTCCGCTGGCCCCGGGGAGCTGTTTTTT. Translated: CASSSAGPGELFF.

The rearrangement links TRBV2 to TRBJ2-1, with TRBD1 matching over 7 bases. The CDR3 is 14 amino acids. Per the germline V gene, CDR1 is SNHLY and CDR2 is FYNNEI. V lost 6 bases, J lost 4 bases, and 6 bases stayed unmatched. The CDR3 nucleotides read TGTGCCAGCAGGAAAATGGGACAGTACAATGAGCAGTTCTTC. It codes for CASRKMGQYNEQFF.

This clone came up a few times. The chain recombines TRBV25-1 with TRBJ1-1; D is perhaps TRBD1 (5 bases). The CDR3 sequence is 15 residues long. Trimming took off 2 bases at V and 2 bases at J, with 12 bases between the two ends. Germline values: CDR1 MGHDK, CDR2 SYGVNS. Here the CDR3 DNA reads TGTGCCAGCAGTGAAGGGGGTCGGGGAAACACTGAAGCTTTCTTT. It encodes CASSEGGRGNTEAFF.

J is TRBJ2-7 and V is TRBV7-2; D remains unclear. Trimming took 5 bases from V and 6 from J, leaving 17 bases between them. The CDR3 is 14 amino acids. CDR1 and CDR2 (germline): SGHTA, FQGNSA. The CDR3 bases are TGTGCCAGCAGCCCCTTTCAAGGCTCCGTCGAGCAGTACTTC. It is translated as CASSPFQGSVEQYF.

This clone was seen a single time. The CDR3 nucleotides are TGTGCCAGCAGCTTATTAGCGGGAGGGACCCAGTACTTC. Encoded protein: CASSLLAGGTQYF. This chain uses TRBV7-3 with TRBJ2-5; TRBD2 agrees at 10 bases. J gave up 7 bases and V 2 bases, and 1 base lay outside the gene matches. The CDR3 is 13 residues long. Germline CDR1 is SGHTA and CDR2 is FQGTGA.

CDR3 protein: CASGLVGSNQPQHF. The DNA of the CDR3 is TGTGCCAGTGGATTAGTGGGCAGCAATCAGCCCCAGCATTTT. This sequence joins TRBV19 and TRBJ1-5, with D uncertain. Germline values: CDR1 LNHDA, CDR2 SQIVND (reference sequence). The V gene lost 8 bases and the J gene lost 1 base, with 12 bases spanning the gap. The CDR3 has 14 residues.

The chain carries TRBV5-1 and TRBJ2-3; 8 positions agree with TRBD2. The CDR3 length is 14 residues. CDR1 is SGHRS, CDR2 YFSETQ, per germline. With 4 bases clipped from V and 1 base from J, the junction kept 2 bases outside the gene matches. In DNA, the CDR3 is TGCGCCAGCAGCAGGGGACTAGGCACAGATACGCAGTATTTT. As protein: CASSRGLGTDTQYF. Using reference TRBV5-1 and TRBJ2-3 for the parts outside the CDR3, the full variable domain is KAGVTQTPRYLIKTRGQQVTLSCSPISGHRSVSWYQQTPGQGLQFLFEYFSETQRNKGNFPGRFSGRQFSNSRSEMNVSTLELGDSALYLCASSRGLGTDTQYFGPGTRLTVL.